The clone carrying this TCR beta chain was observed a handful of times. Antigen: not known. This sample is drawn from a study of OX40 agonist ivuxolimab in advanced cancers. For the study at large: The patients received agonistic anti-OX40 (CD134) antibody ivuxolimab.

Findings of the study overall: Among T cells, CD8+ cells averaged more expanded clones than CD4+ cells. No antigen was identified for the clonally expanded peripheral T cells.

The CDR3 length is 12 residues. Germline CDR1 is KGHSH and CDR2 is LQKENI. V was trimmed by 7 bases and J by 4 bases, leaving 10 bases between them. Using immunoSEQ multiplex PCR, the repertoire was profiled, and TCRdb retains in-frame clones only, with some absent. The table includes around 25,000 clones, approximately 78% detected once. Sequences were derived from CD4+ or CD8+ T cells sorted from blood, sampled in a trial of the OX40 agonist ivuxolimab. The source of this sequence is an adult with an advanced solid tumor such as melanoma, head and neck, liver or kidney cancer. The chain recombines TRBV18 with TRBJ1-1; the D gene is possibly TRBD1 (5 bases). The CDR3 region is CASLSGGTEAFF. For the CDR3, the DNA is TGTGCCAGCTTAAGCGGGGGCACTGAAGCTTTCTTT.